There are a few counts of the clone carrying this TCR beta chain. What it recognizes is unknown. These data originate in a study of T cells after yellow fever vaccination. The V end lost 3 bases, the J end lost 2 bases, and 14 bases lay between the germline ends. The CDR3 sequence is 15 residues long. Germline V gene sequence: CDR1 SGDLS, CDR2 YYNGEE. Points from the study as a whole: Booster sampling recovered most clones from primary vaccination (96% CD4, around 88% CD8). By day 5 rather than day 15, the secondary response had peaked, though it was weaker. CD4 and CD8 compartments shared a small share of clonotypes.

In making TCR cDNA, 5'RACE template switching added a universal primer site and UMIs to it. One entry per CDR3 protein, called by TCRdb with MiXCR from the 5' RACE reads. The sample yields under 600,000 distinct CDR3 sequences, about 13% seen once. The V call is TRBV9, the J call TRBJ2-5, with a weak D call TRBD1 (5 bases). The receptor was derived from a man aged 25-45 years who received the YFV17D yellow fever vaccine. The sample consisted of PBMCs, taken on the day of the yellow fever booster vaccination. The CDR3 loop is CASSAPDKAQETQYF. The DNA for the CDR3 is TGTGCCAGCAGCGCCCCGGACAAAGCTCAAGAGACCCAGTACTTC. Supplemented by reference TRBV9 and TRBJ2-5, the full variable domain reads DSGVTQTPKHLITATGQRVTLRCSPRSGDLSVYWYQQSLDQGLQFLIQYYNGEERAKGNILERFSAQQFPDLHSELNLSSLELGDSALYFCASSAPDKAQETQYFGPGTRLLVL.